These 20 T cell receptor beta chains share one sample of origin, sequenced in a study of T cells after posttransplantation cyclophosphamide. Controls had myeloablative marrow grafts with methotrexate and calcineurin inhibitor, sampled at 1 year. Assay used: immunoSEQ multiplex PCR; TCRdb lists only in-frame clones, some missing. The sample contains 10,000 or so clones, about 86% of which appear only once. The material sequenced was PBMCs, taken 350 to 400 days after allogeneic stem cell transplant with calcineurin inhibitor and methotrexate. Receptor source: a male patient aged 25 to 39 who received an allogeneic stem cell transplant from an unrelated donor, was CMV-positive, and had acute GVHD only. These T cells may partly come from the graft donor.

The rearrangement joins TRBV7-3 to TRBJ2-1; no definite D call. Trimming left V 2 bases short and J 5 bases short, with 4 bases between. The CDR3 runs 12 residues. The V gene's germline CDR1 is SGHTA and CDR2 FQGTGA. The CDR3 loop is CASSLRNNEQFF. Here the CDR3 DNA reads TGTGCCAGCAGCTTACGTAACAATGAGCAGTTCTTC.

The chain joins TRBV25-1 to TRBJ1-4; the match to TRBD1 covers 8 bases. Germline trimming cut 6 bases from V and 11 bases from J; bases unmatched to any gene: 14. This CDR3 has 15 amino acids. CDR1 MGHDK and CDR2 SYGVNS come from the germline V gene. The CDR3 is CASSLDQGAARKLFF. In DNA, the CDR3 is TGTGCCAGCAGCTTAGATCAGGGGGCGGCGCGGAAACTGTTTTTT.

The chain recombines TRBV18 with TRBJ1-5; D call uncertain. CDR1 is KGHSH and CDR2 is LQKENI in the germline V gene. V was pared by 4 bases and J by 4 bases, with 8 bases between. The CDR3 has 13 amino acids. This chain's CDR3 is CASSQHTNQPQHF. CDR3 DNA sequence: TGTGCCAGCTCACAACATACAAATCAGCCCCAGCATTTT.

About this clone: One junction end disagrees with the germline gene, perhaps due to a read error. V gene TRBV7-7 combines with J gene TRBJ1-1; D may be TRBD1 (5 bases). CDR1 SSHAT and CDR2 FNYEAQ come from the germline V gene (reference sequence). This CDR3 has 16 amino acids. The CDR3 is CASSLGAPFPNTEAFF. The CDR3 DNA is TGTGCTAGCAGCTTAGGGGCCCCCTTTCCGAACACTGAAGCTTTCTTT.

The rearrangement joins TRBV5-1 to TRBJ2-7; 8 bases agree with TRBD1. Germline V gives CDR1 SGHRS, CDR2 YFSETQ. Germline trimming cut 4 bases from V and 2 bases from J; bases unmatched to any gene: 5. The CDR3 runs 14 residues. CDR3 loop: CASSRQGSTYEQYF. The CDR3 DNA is TGCGCCAGCAGCAGACAGGGGTCGACCTACGAGCAGTACTTC.

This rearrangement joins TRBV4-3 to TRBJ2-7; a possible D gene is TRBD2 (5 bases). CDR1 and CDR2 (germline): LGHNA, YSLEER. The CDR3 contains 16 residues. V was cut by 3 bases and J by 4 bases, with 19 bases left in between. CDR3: CASSQYMDSSTYEQYF. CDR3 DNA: TGCGCCAGCAGCCAGTATATGGACTCCTCGACATACGAGCAGTACTTC.

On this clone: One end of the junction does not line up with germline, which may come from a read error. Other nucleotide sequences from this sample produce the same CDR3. The CDR3, as DNA: TGCGCCAGCAGCTCTGGACTAGCGGGAGTCTACGAGCAGTACTTC. As protein: CASSSGLAGVYEQYF. The rearrangement links TRBV5-6 to TRBJ2-7, with 13 bases matching TRBD2. The CDR3 has 15 amino acids. Germline CDR1 reads SGHDT; CDR2 reads YYEEEE.

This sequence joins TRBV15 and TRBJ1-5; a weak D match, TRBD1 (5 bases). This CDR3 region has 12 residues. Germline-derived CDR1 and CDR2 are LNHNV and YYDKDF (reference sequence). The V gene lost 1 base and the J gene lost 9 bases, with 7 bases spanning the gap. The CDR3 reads CATSRVGGPQHF. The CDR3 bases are TGTGCCACCAGCAGAGTGGGGGGGCCCCAGCATTTT.

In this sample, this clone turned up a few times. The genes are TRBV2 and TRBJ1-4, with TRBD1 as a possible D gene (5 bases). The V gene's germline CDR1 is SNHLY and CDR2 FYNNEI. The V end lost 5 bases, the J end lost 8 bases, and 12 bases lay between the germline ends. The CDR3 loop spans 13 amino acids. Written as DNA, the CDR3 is TGTGCCAGCAGTAGGGGCGCGTGGGAAAAACTGTTTTTT. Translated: CASSRGAWEKLFF.

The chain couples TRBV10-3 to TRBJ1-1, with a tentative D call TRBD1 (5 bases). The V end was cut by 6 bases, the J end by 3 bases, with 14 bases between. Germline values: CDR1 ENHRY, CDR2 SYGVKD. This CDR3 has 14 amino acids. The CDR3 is CAISASGSDTEAFF. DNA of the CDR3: TGTGCCATCAGCGCGTCAGGGTCGGACACTGAAGCTTTCTTT.

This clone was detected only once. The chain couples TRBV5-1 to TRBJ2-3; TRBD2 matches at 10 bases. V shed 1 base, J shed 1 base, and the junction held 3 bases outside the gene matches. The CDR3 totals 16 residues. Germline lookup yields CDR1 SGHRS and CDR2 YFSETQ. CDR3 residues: CASSLFTSGGTDTQYF. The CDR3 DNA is TGCGCCAGCAGCTTGTTTACTAGCGGGGGCACAGATACGCAGTATTTT.

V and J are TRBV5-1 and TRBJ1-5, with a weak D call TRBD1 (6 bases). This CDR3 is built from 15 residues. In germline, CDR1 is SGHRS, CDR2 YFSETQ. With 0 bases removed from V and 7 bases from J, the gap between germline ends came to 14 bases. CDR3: CASSLVGGALQPQHF. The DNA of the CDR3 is TGCGCCAGCAGCTTGGTTGGGGGGGCCTTGCAGCCCCAGCATTTT.

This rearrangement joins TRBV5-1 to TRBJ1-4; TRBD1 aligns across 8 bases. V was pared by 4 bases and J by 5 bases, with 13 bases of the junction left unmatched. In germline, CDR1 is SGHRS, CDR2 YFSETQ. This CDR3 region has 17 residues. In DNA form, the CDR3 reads TGCGCCAGCAGCACCGGATTTCCGGGACAGGAGAATGAAAAACTGTTTTTT. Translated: CASSTGFPGQENEKLFF. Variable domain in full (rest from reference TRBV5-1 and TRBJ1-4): KAGVTQTPRYLIKTRGQQVTLSCSPISGHRSVSWYQQTPGQGLQFLFEYFSETQRNKGNFPGRFSGRQFSNSRSEMNVSTLELGDSALYLCASSTGFPGQENEKLFFGSGTQLSVL.

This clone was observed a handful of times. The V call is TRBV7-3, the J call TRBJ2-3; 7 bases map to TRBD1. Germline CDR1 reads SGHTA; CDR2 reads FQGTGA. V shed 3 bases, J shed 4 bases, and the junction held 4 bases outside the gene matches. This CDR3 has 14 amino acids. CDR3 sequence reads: CASSLMTGSDTQYF. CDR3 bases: TGTGCCAGCAGCTTGATGACAGGGTCAGATACGCAGTATTTT.

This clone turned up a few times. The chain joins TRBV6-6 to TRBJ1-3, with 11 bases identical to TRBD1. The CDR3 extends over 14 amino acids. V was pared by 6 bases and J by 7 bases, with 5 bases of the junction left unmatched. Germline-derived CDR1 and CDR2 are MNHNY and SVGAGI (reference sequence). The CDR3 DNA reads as TGTGCCAGCAGCCCCGGACAGGGGGCCAACACCATATATTTT. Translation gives CASSPGQGANTIYF.

CDR3 in amino acids: CASLDDRAGETQYF. CDR3 nucleotides: TGTGCCAGCCTAGACGACAGGGCTGGAGAGACCCAGTACTTC. The rearrangement uses TRBV7-9 and TRBJ2-5; 7 bases match TRBD1. The germline V gene has CDR1 SEHNR and CDR2 FQNEAQ (reference sequence). After removal of 8 bases from V and 4 bases from J, the junction contained 10 bases not matched to a gene. The CDR3 spans 14 residues.

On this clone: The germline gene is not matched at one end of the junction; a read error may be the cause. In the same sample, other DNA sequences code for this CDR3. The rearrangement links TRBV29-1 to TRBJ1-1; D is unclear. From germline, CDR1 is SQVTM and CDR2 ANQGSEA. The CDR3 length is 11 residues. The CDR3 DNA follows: TGTAGCGTTGTGGTAACGGGGAAAGCTTTCTTT. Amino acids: CSVVVTGKAFF.

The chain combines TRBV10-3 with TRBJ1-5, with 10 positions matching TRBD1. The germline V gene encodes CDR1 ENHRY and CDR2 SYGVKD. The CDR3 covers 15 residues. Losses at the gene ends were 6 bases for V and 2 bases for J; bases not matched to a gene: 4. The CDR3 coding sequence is TGTGCCATCAGCTCCGGGACAGGGGGCAATCAGCCCCAGCATTTT. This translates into CAISSGTGGNQPQHF.

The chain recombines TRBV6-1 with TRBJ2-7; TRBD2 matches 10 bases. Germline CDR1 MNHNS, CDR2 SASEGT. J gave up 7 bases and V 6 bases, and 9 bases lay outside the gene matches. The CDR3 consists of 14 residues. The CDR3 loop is CASSLSGGAWEQYF. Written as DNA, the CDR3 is TGTGCCAGCAGCCTGAGCGGGGGGGCGTGGGAGCAGTACTTC.

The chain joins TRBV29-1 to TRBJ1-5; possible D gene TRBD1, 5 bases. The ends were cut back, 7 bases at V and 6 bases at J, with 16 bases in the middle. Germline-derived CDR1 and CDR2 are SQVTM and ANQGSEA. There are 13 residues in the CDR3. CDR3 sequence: CSAADGGGQPQHF. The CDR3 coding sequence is TGCAGCGCCGCAGACGGGGGGGGTCAGCCCCAGCATTTT.